The clone carrying this T cell receptor beta chain was detected only a few times. Its specificity is not known. The data were obtained in a study of T cell responses to AZD1222 COVID-19 vaccine. Study-level results: Dominant CD4 TCR responses targeted spike regions 160-218 and 743-854. No day 14 peak samples; only post-peak repertoires were characterized. The donor group comprised mostly white British people and more females; the analysis possibly underestimated clonal diversity. Breadth and depth of Spike-specific TCRs rose after two AZD1222 doses.

The V end lost 8 bases, the J end lost 10 bases, and 9 bases lay between the germline ends. CDR1 and CDR2 (germline): LNHDA, SQIVND (reference sequence). The CDR3 is 10 residues long. TCRdb keeps only in-frame clones here, not all; method: immunoSEQ multiplex PCR. The data contain 80,000 to 100,000 clones, roughly 86% of them singletons. The TCR originated in an adult who received the AZD1222 COVID-19 vaccine. This material consisted of peripheral blood, taken 28 days after the second AZD1222 dose. The chain uses TRBV19 and TRBJ2-1; perhaps D is TRBD1 or TRBD2 (6 bases each). The CDR3 is CASGGGEQFF. The DNA for the CDR3 is TGTGCCAGTGGAGGGGGGGAGCAGTTCTTC.